This TCR beta chain was captured by sequencing in a study of CD8 T cells in Susac syndrome. Study findings and constraints: The study acknowledged a relatively small number of individuals in its TCR sequencing and HLA analysis.

Germline-derived CDR1 and CDR2 are KGHDR and SFDVKD. The length of the CDR3 is 14 residues. The V and J ends lost 9 bases and 4 bases respectively, with 18 bases between them. TCR beta sequencing covered blood CD8+ and CD4+ T cells. Negative isolation was used for CD8+ and CD4+ T cells and FACS enrichment for TEMRA cells. The RNA input was roughly 0.45 to 1 ug, and it was reverse transcribed with random hexamers. The amplification used immunoSEQ multiplex PCR on TCR beta CDR3; it spanned 54 Vbeta and 13 Jbeta. One entry per CDR3 protein, called by TCRdb with MiXCR from the immunoSEQ multiplex PCR reads. This sample has roughly 200,000 distinct CDR3 sequences, with about 95% found just once. This clonotype has just one count. What it binds is unknown.

The source of this sequence is a human donor with multiple sclerosis. The sequenced sample was CD4+ T cells from PBMCs. The chain is built from TRBV24-1 and TRBJ2-7, with D unresolved. The CDR3 DNA reads as TGTGCCACCGGGCCGTTTCCCAGAATGTACGAGCAGTACGTC. Residues: CATGPFPRMYEQYV.